This T cell receptor beta chain was captured by sequencing in a study of T cells in Graves' hyperthyroidism and ophthalmopathy. The CDR3 is 16 amino acids. Losses at the gene ends were 6 bases for V and 0 bases for J; bases not matched to a gene: 7. Germline V gene data show CDR1 as MNHNS and CDR2 as SASEGT. Amplification targeted TCR beta CDR3 regions from RNA transcripts. Primed by the HTBI set, a first-round RT-PCR was run on the TCR CDR3. MiXCR, run by TCRdb on the multiplex PCR reads, gives a single entry per CDR3 protein. The sample carries hundreds of thousands of distinct CDR3 sequences, around 13% recorded once. Clinicians diagnosed patients from clinical symptoms, serum thyroxine and TRAb, thyroid ultrasound and orbital computed tomography. In this sample, this clonotype turned up a few times.

This chain uses TRBV6-1 with TRBJ2-3; 9 bases match TRBD2. The sequenced sample was blood. The clonotype was recovered from a woman younger than 35 with Graves' hyperthyroidism. The DNA of the CDR3 is TGTGCCAGCAGACGATTACTAGCGGGCAGCACAGATACGCAGTATTTT. It encodes CASRRLLAGSTDTQYF.